The clone carrying this T cell receptor beta chain showed up just once. Its antigen is undetermined. The data are from a study of tumor and adjacent non-tumor tissue in lung cancer. Findings and limits, study-wide: Top 100 clones took a larger repertoire share in normal lung. Tumor tissue had significantly higher TCR diversity than normal lung. Patients with more diverse tumor TCRs had worse survival.

The template was RNA from unsorted bulk tissue. Between August and November 2014, newly diagnosed, chemotherapy-naive lung cancer patients underwent thoracic surgery in China. This CDR3 is 13 amino acids long. Germline values: CDR1 SGHAT, CDR2 FQNNGV. With V trimmed by 4 bases and J by 11 bases, 8 bases remained unmatched. Three rounds of nested PCR, following a modified ARM-PCR protocol, produced the TCRbeta library. TCRdb recomputed calls from the multiplex PCR reads with MiXCR, one row per CDR3 protein. The repertoire holds about 75,000 distinct CDR3 sequences, with 60% to 85% as singletons. This TCR derives from a woman aged 50 to 65 with non-small cell lung cancer. The sample comprised lung tumor tissue. The gene calls are TRBV11-2 and TRBJ2-3; 8 positions match TRBD1. CDR3 DNA sequence: TGTGCCAGCAGCTCAGACAGGGGAGGTAGGCAGTATTTT. Its translation: CASSSDRGGRQYF.